A selection of T cell receptor beta chains follows, all from one sample in a study of blood T cell repertoires in COVID-19. Measured with immunoSEQ multiplex PCR; TCRdb has only the in-frame clones, and not every one. The data hold a few hundred thousand clones, with roughly 90% observed a single time. Sequencing was performed on PBMCs or T cells enriched from blood (not recorded which). The receptors here all came from a woman between 40 and 55 years old who had recovered from COVID-19. Each CDR3 is given with its conserved first and last residue. The D gene is left open where the match is weak. The listing skips clone size in some rows; elsewhere it reads once, few, many or a size class.

d_gene	abundance	v_gene	j_gene	CDR3aa	CDR3nt
NA	NA	TRBV18	TRBJ1-2	CASSPLQENYGYTF	TGTGCCAGCTCACCATTACAGGAGAACTATGGTTACACCTTC
TRBD1	NA	TRBV5-4	TRBJ2-7	CASSRGTGGREQYF	TGTGCCAGCAGTCGCGGGACAGGGGGAAGGGAGCAGTACTTC
NA	NA	TRBV9	TRBJ2-1	CASSVDGMGYNEQFF	TGTGCCAGCAGCGTAGACGGGATGGGATACAATGAGCAGTTCTTC
NA	NA	TRBV29-1	TRBJ1-1	CSVEESGVSTEAFF	TGCAGCGTTGAAGAGTCAGGGGTTAGCACTGAAGCTTTCTTT
NA	few	TRBV11-2	TRBJ2-1	CASSPSGSYNEQFF	TGTGCCAGCAGCCCGTCGGGGTCCTACAATGAGCAGTTCTTC
TRBD2	NA	TRBV24-1	TRBJ2-5	CATSDWTRDQETQYF	TGTGCCACCAGTGACTGGACTAGGGACCAAGAGACCCAGTACTTC
NA	NA	TRBV7-6	TRBJ1-5	CASSPSSGDSNQPQHF	TGTGCCAGCAGCCCCTCCTCGGGGGATAGCAATCAGCCCCAGCATTTT
TRBD1	NA	TRBV19	TRBJ1-4	CASSPRTGSNEKLFF	TGTGCCAGTAGTCCCCGGACAGGCTCTAATGAAAAACTGTTTTTT
NA	NA	TRBV7-9	TRBJ1-4	CASSPRDSATNEKLFF	TGTGCCAGCAGCCCCCGTGACAGTGCAACTAATGAAAAACTGTTTTTT
TRBD2	NA	TRBV5-1	TRBJ2-1	CASSLTSGGLYNEQFF	TGCGCCAGCAGCTTGACTAGCGGGGGGCTCTACAATGAGCAGTTCTTC
TRBD2	NA	TRBV7-2	TRBJ2-7	CASSLGTSVYEQYF	TGTGCCAGCAGCCTAGGCACTAGCGTCTACGAGCAGTACTTC